Included here is one TCR beta chain sequence, with context. The antigen remains unidentified. The CDR3 runs 12 residues. V was cut by 7 bases and J by 8 bases, with 14 bases left in between. Germline CDR1 is LNHDA and CDR2 is SQIVND (reference sequence). Measured with immunoSEQ multiplex PCR; TCRdb has only the in-frame clones, and not every one. The table has roughly 200,000 clones, approximately 68% seen once. The data originate from a study of cytotoxic CD8 clonotypes in ibrutinib-treated CLL. Study-wide points: Higher circulating CD8+ T-cell counts strongly accompanied higher baseline clonality, above age-matched healthy donors.

The specimen was PBMCs, collected after 24 months of ibrutinib treatment. The chain combines TRBV19 with TRBJ1-2; D perhaps matches TRBD1 (6 bases). This TCR was recovered from a human donor with chronic lymphocytic leukemia. CDR3 amino acids: CASTAGAKGYTF. CDR3 DNA: TGTGCCAGTACCGCAGGGGCTAAAGGCTACACCTTC.